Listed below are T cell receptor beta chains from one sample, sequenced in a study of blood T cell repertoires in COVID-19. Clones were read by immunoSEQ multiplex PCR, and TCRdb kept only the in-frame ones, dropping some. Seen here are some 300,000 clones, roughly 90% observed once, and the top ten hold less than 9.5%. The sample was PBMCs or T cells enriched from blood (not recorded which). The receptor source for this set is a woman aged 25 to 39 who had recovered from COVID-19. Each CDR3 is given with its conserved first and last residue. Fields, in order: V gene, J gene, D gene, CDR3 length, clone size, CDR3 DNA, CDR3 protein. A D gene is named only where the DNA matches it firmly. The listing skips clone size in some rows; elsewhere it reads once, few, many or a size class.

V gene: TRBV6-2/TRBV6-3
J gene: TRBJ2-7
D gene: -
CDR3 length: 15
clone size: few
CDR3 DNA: TGTGCCAGCAGCGATAGTGACTCAGGGTCCTACGAGCAGTACTTC
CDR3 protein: CASSDSDSGSYEQYF

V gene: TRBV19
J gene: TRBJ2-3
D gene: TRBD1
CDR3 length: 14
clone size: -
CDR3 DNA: TGTGCCAGTACCCCGGACAGGGGGACAGATACGCAGTATTTT
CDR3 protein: CASTPDRGTDTQYF

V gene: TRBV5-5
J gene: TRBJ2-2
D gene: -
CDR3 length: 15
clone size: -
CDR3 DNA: TGTGCCAGCAGCCCCACGGGAGTGGCCCCCGGGGAGCTGTTTTTT
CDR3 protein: CASSPTGVAPGELFF

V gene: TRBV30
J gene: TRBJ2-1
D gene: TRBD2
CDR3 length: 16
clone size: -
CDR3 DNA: TGTGCCTGGACCATTGGCCGGACTAGCGGATACAATGAGCAGTTCTTC
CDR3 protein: CAWTIGRTSGYNEQFF

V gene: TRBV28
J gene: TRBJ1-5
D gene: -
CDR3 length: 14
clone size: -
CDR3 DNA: TGTGCCAGCAGCCCTACAGAGTTCAATCAGCCCCAGCATTTT
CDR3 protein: CASSPTEFNQPQHF

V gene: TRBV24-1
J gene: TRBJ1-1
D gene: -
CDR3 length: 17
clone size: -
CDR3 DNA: TGTGCCACCAGTGATTTTTTGGCAGGGGATTTGAACACTGAAGCTTTCTTT
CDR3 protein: CATSDFLAGDLNTEAFF

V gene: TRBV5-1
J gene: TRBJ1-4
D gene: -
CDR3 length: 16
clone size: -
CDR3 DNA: TGCGCCAGCAGCTTGGGGACATTTTCAACTAATGAAAAACTGTTTTTT
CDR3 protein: CASSLGTFSTNEKLFF

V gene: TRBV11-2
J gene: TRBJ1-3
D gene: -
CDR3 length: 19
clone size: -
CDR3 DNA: TGTGCCAGCAGCCCGGGGACTATCCTTCCCCGTAACTCTGGAAACACCATATATTTT
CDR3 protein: CASSPGTILPRNSGNTIYF

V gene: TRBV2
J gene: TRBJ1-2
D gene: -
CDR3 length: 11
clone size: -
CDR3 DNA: TGTGCCAGCAGTGAAGCCGGGACAAGCACCTTC
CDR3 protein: CASSEAGTSTF

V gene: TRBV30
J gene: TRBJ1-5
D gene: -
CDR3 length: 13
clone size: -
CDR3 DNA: TGTGCCTGGAGTGTCTCCGGGAGTCAGCCCCAGCATTTT
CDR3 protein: CAWSVSGSQPQHF

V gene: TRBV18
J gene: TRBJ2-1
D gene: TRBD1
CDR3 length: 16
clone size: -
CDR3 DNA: TGTGCCAGCTCACCACCGAATAGCTACGGGACAGGGGGAAGGTTCTTC
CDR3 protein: CASSPPNSYGTGGRFF

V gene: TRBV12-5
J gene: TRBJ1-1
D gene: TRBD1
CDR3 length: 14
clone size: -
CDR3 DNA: TGTGCTAGTGGGGAACAGGGGAAGGGCACTGAAGCTTTCTTT
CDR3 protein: CASGEQGKGTEAFF

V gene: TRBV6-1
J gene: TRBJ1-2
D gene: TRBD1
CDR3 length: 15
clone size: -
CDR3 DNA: TGTGCCAGCAGTGAAAGGGGGACAGAGACTCTTGGCTACACCTTC
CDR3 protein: CASSERGTETLGYTF

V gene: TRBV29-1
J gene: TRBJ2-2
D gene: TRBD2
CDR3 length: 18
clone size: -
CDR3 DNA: TGCAGCGTTGAAAACCCCCTAGCGGGAGTGTCAGGCACCGGGGAGCTGTTTTTT
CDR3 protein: CSVENPLAGVSGTGELFF

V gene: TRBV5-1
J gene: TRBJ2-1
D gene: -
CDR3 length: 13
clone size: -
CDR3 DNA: TGCGCCAGCACCGAGAGCTCCTACAATGAGCAGTTCTTC
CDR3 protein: CASTESSYNEQFF

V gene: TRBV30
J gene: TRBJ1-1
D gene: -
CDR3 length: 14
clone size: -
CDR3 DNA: TGTGCCTGGAGTGTAAGCCGGTTACAGGGCTCGATGTTCTTT
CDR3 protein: CAWSVSRLQGSMFF

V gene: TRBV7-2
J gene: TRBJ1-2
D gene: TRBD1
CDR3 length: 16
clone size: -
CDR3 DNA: TGTGCCAGCAGCCCACAGGGGTTTGGTCCGTCGGATGGCTACACCTTC
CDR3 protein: CASSPQGFGPSDGYTF

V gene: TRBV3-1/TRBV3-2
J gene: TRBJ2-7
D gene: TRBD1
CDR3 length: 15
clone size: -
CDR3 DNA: TGTGCCAGCAGCCCATGGGACAGGGGGCGCGCCGAGCAGTACTTC
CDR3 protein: CASSPWDRGRAEQYF

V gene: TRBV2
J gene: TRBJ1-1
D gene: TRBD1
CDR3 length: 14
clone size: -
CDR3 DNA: TGTGCCAGCAGGATACAGGGGGCTGGCACTGAAGCTTTCTTT
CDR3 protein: CASRIQGAGTEAFF

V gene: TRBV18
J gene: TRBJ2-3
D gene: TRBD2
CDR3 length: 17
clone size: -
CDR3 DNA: TGTGCCAGCTCCCAGACTAGCGGGAGTGTAGTGGGAGATACGCAGTATTTT
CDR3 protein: CASSQTSGSVVGDTQYF

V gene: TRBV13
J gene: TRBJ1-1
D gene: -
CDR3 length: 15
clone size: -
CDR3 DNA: TGTGCCAGCAGCTTGGGGGGGCTAGCCAACACTGAAGCTTTCTTT
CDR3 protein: CASSLGGLANTEAFF

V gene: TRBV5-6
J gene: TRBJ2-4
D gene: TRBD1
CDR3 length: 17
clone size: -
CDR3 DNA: TGTGCCAGCAGCGAGACAGGGGGCGTAAGGTCCCGAGACATTCAGTACTTC
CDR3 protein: CASSETGGVRSRDIQYF

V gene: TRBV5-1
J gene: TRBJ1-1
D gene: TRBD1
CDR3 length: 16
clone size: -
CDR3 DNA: TGCGCCAGCAGCGGCGGGACAGGGGGAGTGGGCACTGAAGCTTTCTTT
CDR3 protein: CASSGGTGGVGTEAFF

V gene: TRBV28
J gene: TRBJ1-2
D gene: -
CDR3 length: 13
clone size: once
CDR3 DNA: TGTGCCAGCAGCCTCAGGGAGGACTATGGCTACACCTTC
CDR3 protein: CASSLREDYGYTF

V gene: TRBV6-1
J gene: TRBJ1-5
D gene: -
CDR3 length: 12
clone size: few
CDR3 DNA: TGTGCCAGCAGTGAGTACTCGGGGCCCCAGCATTTT
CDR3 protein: CASSEYSGPQHF

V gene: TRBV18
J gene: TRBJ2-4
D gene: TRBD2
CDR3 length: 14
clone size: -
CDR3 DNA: TGTGCCAGCTCACCAACGGGGGGTCATGACATTCAGTACTTC
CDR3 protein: CASSPTGGHDIQYF

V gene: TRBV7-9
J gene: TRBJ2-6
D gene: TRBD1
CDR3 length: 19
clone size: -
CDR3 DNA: TGTGCCAGCAGCCATCTAGGGGGACAGGGGATCTCCGGGGCCAACGTCCTGACTTTC
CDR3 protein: CASSHLGGQGISGANVLTF

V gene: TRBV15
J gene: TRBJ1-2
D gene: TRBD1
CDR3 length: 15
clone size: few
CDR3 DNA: TGTGCCACCAGCAGGGGACAGGGGGCTGGCTATGGCTACACCTTC
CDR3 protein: CATSRGQGAGYGYTF

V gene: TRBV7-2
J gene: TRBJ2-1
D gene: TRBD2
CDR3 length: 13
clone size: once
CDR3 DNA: TGTGCCAGCAGATTAGCGGGAGTCAATGAGCAGTTCTTC
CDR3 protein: CASRLAGVNEQFF

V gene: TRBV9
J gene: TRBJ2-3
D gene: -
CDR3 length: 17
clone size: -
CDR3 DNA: TGTGCCAGCAGTGATCCCGAAGCGGGTTGGGGCACAGATACGCAGTATTTT
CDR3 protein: CASSDPEAGWGTDTQYF

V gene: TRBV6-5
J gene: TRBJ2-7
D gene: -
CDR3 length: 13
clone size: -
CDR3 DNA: TGTGCCAGCAGTCGACAGGCGGGCTACGAGCAGTACTTC
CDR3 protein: CASSRQAGYEQYF

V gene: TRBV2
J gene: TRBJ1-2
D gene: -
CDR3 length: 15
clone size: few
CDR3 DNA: TGTGCCAGCAGTGGCAGGGAGGATTGGAACTATGGCTACACCTTC
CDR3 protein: CASSGREDWNYGYTF

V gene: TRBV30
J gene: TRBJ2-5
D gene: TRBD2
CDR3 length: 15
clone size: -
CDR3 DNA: TGTGCCTGGACTATGGGACTAGCGGGTGCCGAGACCCAGTACTTC
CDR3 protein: CAWTMGLAGAETQYF

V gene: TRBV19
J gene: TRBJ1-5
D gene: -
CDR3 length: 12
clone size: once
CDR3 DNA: TGTGCCAGTAGTTCCAGGGGACAGCCCCAGCATTTT
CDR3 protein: CASSSRGQPQHF

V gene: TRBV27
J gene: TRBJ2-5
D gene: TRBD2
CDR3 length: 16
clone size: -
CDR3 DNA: TGTGCCAGCAGTGTAGGGACTAGCGGGAGTCCGGAGACCCAGTACTTC
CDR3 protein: CASSVGTSGSPETQYF